One and the same sample provided the 17 T cell receptor beta chains below, sequenced in a study of T cell responses to AZD1222 COVID-19 vaccine. Some clones are missing from TCRdb's copy, which holds only in-frame ones; the method was immunoSEQ multiplex PCR. Seen here are about 220,000 clones, 85% to 95% observed once, and the top ten hold around 1%. The material sequenced was peripheral blood, taken on day 0 of MenACWY control vaccination. These receptors were obtained from an adult in good health.

The chain combines TRBV29-1 with TRBJ2-2; D not certain. The CDR3 covers 14 residues. V gave up 3 bases and J gave up 2 bases, with 10 bases separating them. The germline V gene encodes CDR1 SQVTM and CDR2 ANQGSEA. The CDR3 region has the DNA TGCAGCGTTGAGTTTCTCCGAAACACCGGGGAGCTGTTTTTT. This translates into CSVEFLRNTGELFF.

This chain connects TRBV6-5 to TRBJ1-1; no clear D. V gave up 2 bases and J gave up 0 bases, with 13 bases separating them. This CDR3 has 16 residues. Germline assignment: CDR1 MNHEY and CDR2 SVGAGI. The CDR3 region is CASSYPESLVNTEAFF. The CDR3 DNA is TGTGCCAGCAGTTACCCAGAATCACTTGTGAACACTGAAGCTTTCTTT.

The V gene is TRBV4-2, the J gene TRBJ2-1, with TRBD2 matching over 10 bases. Per the germline V gene, CDR1 is LGHNA and CDR2 is YNFKEQ. The V segment lost 5 bases and the J segment 2 bases; nucleotides outside the gene matches: 6. CDR3 length: 16 amino acids. The CDR3 DNA reads as TGTGCCAGCAGCGCCAGCGGGGGGGAACCCTACAATGAGCAGTTCTTC. Its translation: CASSASGGEPYNEQFF.

The rearrangement joins TRBV11-2 to TRBJ1-2; D is perhaps TRBD1 (6 bases). The CDR3 sequence is 15 residues long. V gave up 1 base and J gave up 4 bases, with 13 bases separating them. The germline CDR1 and CDR2 sequences are SGHAT and FQNNGV. The CDR3 loop is CASSLGSWDTYGYTF. CDR3 in DNA: TGTGCCAGCAGCTTAGGGTCTTGGGACACCTATGGCTACACCTTC.

In DNA, the CDR3 is TGCGCCAGCAGCCAAGGGCCCTGGGAGGCCTACGAGCAGTACTTC. Translating it yields CASSQGPWEAYEQYF. V and J are TRBV4-3 and TRBJ2-7; D is perhaps TRBD2 (6 bases). Germline V gives CDR1 LGHNA, CDR2 YSLEER. The V end was cut by 1 base, the J end by 2 bases, with 12 bases between. CDR3 length: 15 residues.

The rearrangement uses TRBV3-1 (or the pseudogene TRBV3-2) and TRBJ1-1; D may be TRBD1 (5 bases). Germline V gene lookup returns CDR1 LGHDT and CDR2 YNNKEL (reference sequence). CDR3 length: 15 residues. V was trimmed by 4 bases and J by 1 base, leaving 13 bases between them. Here the CDR3 reads CASSPLGPWNTEAFF. The DNA for the CDR3 is TGTGCCAGCAGCCCCCTGGGACCGTGGAACACTGAAGCTTTCTTT.

This sequence joins TRBV12-3 or TRBV12-4 and TRBJ1-2; D gene uncertain. CDR3 size: 13 residues. Trimming cost V 7 bases and J 2 bases, with 11 bases left between them. The CDR3 DNA follows: TGTGCCAGCACCCCCAGGAGGAACTATGGCTACACCTTC. It is translated as CASTPRRNYGYTF.

V usage is TRBV3-1 (or the pseudogene TRBV3-2) and J usage is TRBJ1-2, with 7 positions matching TRBD1. With V trimmed by 4 bases and J by 7 bases, 9 bases remained unmatched. From germline, CDR1 is LGHDT and CDR2 YNNKEL (reference sequence). The length of the CDR3 is 14 residues. The CDR3 bases are TGTGCCAGCAGCCTAAAGACACAGGGGACTGGCTACACCTTC. It codes for CASSLKTQGTGYTF.

The gene calls are TRBV12-3 or TRBV12-4 and TRBJ1-2; D uncertain. The ends were cut back, 4 bases at V and 2 bases at J, with 8 bases in the middle. The CDR3 has 13 amino acids. CDR3 DNA: TGTGCCAGCAGTTCCATCCCCAACTATGGCTACACCTTC. It translates to CASSSIPNYGYTF.

V and J are TRBV19 and TRBJ1-5; the D gene is possibly TRBD1 (5 bases). V lost 11 bases and J 4 bases, leaving 15 bases between the germline ends. Looked up from germline, CDR1 is LNHDA and CDR2 is SQIVND (reference sequence). The CDR3 consists of 13 residues. The CDR3 loop reads CAADRGWNQPQHF. The CDR3 nucleotides read TGTGCCGCGGACCGGGGCTGGAATCAGCCCCAGCATTTT.

A single count supports this clone. The chain links TRBV2 to TRBJ2-6, with D possibly matching TRBD1 (6 bases). V was shortened by 6 bases and J by 4 bases, with 28 bases between the two germline ends. The CDR3 covers 20 residues. CDR1 SNHLY and CDR2 FYNNEI come from the germline V gene. The CDR3 nucleotides are TGTGCCAGCAGGTTATCGCGCTTCAGGGGATCCATTTCCGGGGCCAACGTCCTGACTTTC. Its protein is CASRLSRFRGSISGANVLTF.

This clone was detected only once. The V and J genes are TRBV7-2 and TRBJ1-1, with D uncertain. V dropped 5 bases and J dropped 6 bases, with 10 bases sitting between them. Germline V gene lookup returns CDR1 SGHTA and CDR2 FQGNSA. The CDR3 length is 12 residues. CDR3 amino acids: CASSPPGPEAFF. The DNA of the CDR3 is TGTGCCAGCAGCCCCCCCGGTCCTGAAGCTTTCTTT. Based on the CDR3 plus reference TRBV7-2 and TRBJ1-1, the full variable domain is GAGVSQSPSNKVTEKGKDVELRCDPISGHTALYWYRQSLGQGLEFLIYFQGNSAPDKSGLPSDRFSAERTGGSVSTLTIQRTQQEDSAVYLCASSPPGPEAFFGQGTRLTVV.

The chain employs TRBV18 and TRBJ1-3; weak D call: TRBD1 (5 bases). This CDR3 comprises 18 residues. Germline values: CDR1 KGHSH, CDR2 LQKENI. V was shortened by 5 bases and J by 0 bases, with 20 bases between the two germline ends. Written as DNA, the CDR3 is TGTGCCAGCTCATCCAAGTCTAAACAGGCATACTCTGGAAACACCATATATTTT. Its translation is CASSSKSKQAYSGNTIYF.

This clone was observed a few times. The CDR3: CASSSRVGDQPQHF. The CDR3 DNA is TGTGCCAGCAGCTCCAGGGTCGGAGATCAGCCCCAGCATTTT. The chain links TRBV3-1 (or the pseudogene TRBV3-2) to TRBJ1-5; a weak D match, TRBD1 (5 bases). CDR3 length: 14 amino acids. The V gene's germline CDR1 is LGHDT and CDR2 YNNKEL (reference sequence). Deletions cut 5 bases from V and 5 bases from J, with 13 bases between.

As concerns this clone: Within the sample, other DNA sequences also encode this same CDR3. The chain uses TRBV12-3 or TRBV12-4 and TRBJ1-1; D not resolved. The CDR3 is 11 residues long. The V end lost 6 bases, the J end lost 7 bases, and 9 bases lay between the germline ends. The CDR3 loop reads CASSSRSEAFF. CDR3 in DNA: TGTGCCAGCAGCTCCCGCAGTGAAGCTTTCTTT.

This CDR3 is CASSLTTTEKLFF. DNA for the CDR3: TGTGCCAGCAGCTTGACCACTACAGAAAAACTGTTTTTT. The J gene is TRBJ1-4, the V gene TRBV11-3; D unclear. Between the trimmed V and J ends, which lost 3 bases and 8 bases, there was a span of 10 bases. The CDR3 spans 13 residues. Germline V gene sequence: CDR1 SGHNT, CDR2 YENEEA.

The J gene is TRBJ1-3, the V gene TRBV6-5; D is undetermined. CDR1 is MNHEY, CDR2 SVGAGI, per germline. The CDR3 is 14 amino acids. V was clipped by 2 bases and J by 2 bases, with 7 bases between them. The CDR3 reads CASSYEAAGNTIYF. CDR3 coding DNA: TGTGCCAGCAGTTACGAGGCAGCTGGAAACACCATATATTTT.